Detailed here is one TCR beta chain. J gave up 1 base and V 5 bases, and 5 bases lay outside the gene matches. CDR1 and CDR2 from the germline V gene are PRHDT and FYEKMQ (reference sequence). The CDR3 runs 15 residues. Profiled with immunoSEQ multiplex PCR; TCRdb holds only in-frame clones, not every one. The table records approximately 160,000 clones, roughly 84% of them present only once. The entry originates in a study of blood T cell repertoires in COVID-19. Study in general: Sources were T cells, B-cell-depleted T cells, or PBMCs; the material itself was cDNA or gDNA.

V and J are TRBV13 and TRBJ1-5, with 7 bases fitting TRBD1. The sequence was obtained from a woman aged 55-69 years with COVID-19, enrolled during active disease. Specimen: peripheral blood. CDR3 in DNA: TGTGCCAGCAGCCGTTCGGACAGGAGCAATCAGCCCCAGCATTTT. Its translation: CASSRSDRSNQPQHF.